The next 13 T cell receptor beta chains were all read from a single sample in a study of blood T cell repertoires in COVID-19. Produced via immunoSEQ multiplex PCR; TCRdb's table is partial and in-frame only. The profile covers more than 140,000 clones, with over 80% appearing a single time and about 1.6% taken by the ten largest. The sequenced sample was peripheral blood. The receptors derive from a human donor in a cohort sampled during active COVID-19.

This clone was recorded only once. This chain joins TRBV5-1 and TRBJ2-2; tentatively, D is TRBD2 (6 bases). V gave up 0 bases and J gave up 4 bases, with 13 bases separating them. Germline-derived CDR1 and CDR2 are SGHRS and YFSETQ. The CDR3 is made up of 16 amino acids. The chain's CDR3 is CASSLAGGSLTGELFF. The CDR3 DNA sequence: TGCGCCAGCAGCTTGGCCGGGGGTAGCCTCACCGGGGAGCTGTTTTTT. The variable domain in full, completed from reference TRBV5-1 and TRBJ2-2, reads KAGVTQTPRYLIKTRGQQVTLSCSPISGHRSVSWYQQTPGQGLQFLFEYFSETQRNKGNFPGRFSGRQFSNSRSEMNVSTLELGDSALYLCASSLAGGSLTGELFFGEGSRLTVL.

The V and J genes are TRBV6-6 and TRBJ2-3, with no clear D. This CDR3 contains 11 residues. Germline CDR1 reads MNHNY; CDR2 reads SVGAGI (reference sequence). Trimming shortened V by 8 bases and J by 6 bases, and 9 bases separated the two germline ends. CDR3 DNA sequence: TGTGCCAGCCTACTTGCTGATACGCAGTATTTT. As protein: CASLLADTQYF.

The CDR3 coding sequence is TGTGCCAGCAGTGAAAGTCTAGCTCCCCCAGATACGCAGTATTTT. Residues: CASSESLAPPDTQYF. The V and J genes are TRBV6-1 and TRBJ2-3; D may be TRBD2 (5 bases). Germline V gives CDR1 MNHNS, CDR2 SASEGT. Trimming took 2 bases from V and 4 from J, leaving 13 bases between them. The CDR3 contains 15 residues.

This clone was picked up a small number of times. The V gene is TRBV19, the J gene TRBJ1-5; 10 bases agree with TRBD1. Germline V gene sequence: CDR1 LNHDA, CDR2 SQIVND (reference sequence). The CDR3 extends over 16 amino acids. Trimming cost V 5 bases and J 3 bases; bases outside gene matches: 7. DNA for the CDR3: TGTGCCAGTAGTCCTAGACAGGGGGCGGTCAATCAGCCCCAGCATTTT. Amino acids: CASSPRQGAVNQPQHF.

V and J are TRBV7-2 and TRBJ2-4, with TRBD2 matching 7 bases. Germline CDR1 and CDR2: SGHTA and FQGNSA. The CDR3 runs 17 residues. J lost 1 base, V lost 4 bases, and 10 bases had no gene match. The CDR3 DNA follows: TGTGCCAGCAGCTATTCTACCCGGGGGGAGGCCAAAAACATTCAGTACTTC. Amino acid sequence: CASSYSTRGEAKNIQYF.

V is TRBV7-9 and J is TRBJ2-3; tentative D call: TRBD1 (5 bases). This CDR3 has 18 amino acids. Germline V gives CDR1 SEHNR, CDR2 FQNEAQ (reference sequence). V dropped 1 base and J dropped 2 bases, with 19 bases sitting between them. This chain's CDR3 is CASSLVAVGRGDTDTQYF. CDR3 nucleotides: TGTGCCAGCAGCTTAGTGGCAGTGGGGCGAGGCGACACAGATACGCAGTATTTT.

This clone was observed once. The chain carries TRBV7-2 and TRBJ1-4; no clear D. The germline CDR1 and CDR2 sequences are SGHTA and FQGNSA. The CDR3 is made up of 16 amino acids. Trimming stripped 1 base from V and 9 bases from J, with 18 bases between. CDR3 amino acids: CASSLVAGFSTQKLFF. The DNA of the CDR3 is TGTGCCAGCAGCTTAGTAGCGGGCTTCTCAACTCAAAAACTGTTTTTT.

This rearrangement joins TRBV27 to TRBJ2-7; tentative D call: TRBD1 (6 bases). This CDR3 region has 14 residues. CDR1 is MNHEY, CDR2 SMNVEV, per germline (reference sequence). Trimming took 2 bases from V and 6 from J, leaving 14 bases between them. The CDR3 sequence: CASSLRRGIREQYF. The CDR3 DNA is TGTGCCAGCAGTTTACGCAGGGGAATTCGCGAGCAGTACTTC.

Here the CDR3 DNA reads TGTGCCAGCAGTGAAACGAGACTAGCGGGAGCGGGACCGGGGACCCAGTACTTC. This gives the protein CASSETRLAGAGPGTQYF. The gene calls are TRBV2 and TRBJ2-5, with 12 bases identical to TRBD2. CDR3 size: 18 residues. The germline V gene encodes CDR1 SNHLY and CDR2 FYNNEI. V lost 2 bases to trimming and J lost 7 bases; unmatched junction nucleotides: 14.

This clone was detected only a few times. This sequence joins TRBV19 and TRBJ2-2; 8 bases line up with TRBD1. CDR3 size: 16 residues. Trimming removed 7 bases from V and 5 bases from J; junction bases left unmatched: 12. Germline-derived CDR1 and CDR2 are LNHDA and SQIVND (reference sequence). The CDR3 protein is CASKGGLDRVTGELFF. CDR3 coding DNA: TGTGCCAGTAAAGGAGGACTGGACAGGGTGACCGGGGAGCTGTTTTTT. The full variable domain, its missing parts supplied by reference TRBV19 and TRBJ2-2, is DGGITQSPKYLFRKEGQNVTLSCEQNLNHDAMYWYRQDPGQGLRLIYYSQIVNDFQKGDIAEGYSVSREKKESFPLTVTSAQKNPTAFYLCASKGGLDRVTGELFFGEGSRLTVL.

This clone was counted once. The chain joins TRBV4-1 to TRBJ1-3; D unclear. The CDR3 has 13 residues. Germline CDR1 MGHRA, CDR2 YSYEKL. The V end lost 1 base, the J end lost 3 bases, and 4 bases lay between the germline ends. The CDR3 is CASSQVYGNTIYF. DNA of the CDR3: TGCGCCAGCAGCCAAGTTTATGGAAACACCATATATTTT.

The sample holds a few counts of this clone. The genes are TRBV6-6 and TRBJ2-7, with TRBD1 matching over 8 bases. After removal of 10 bases from V and 0 bases from J, the junction contained 5 bases not matched to a gene. Germline V gene data show CDR1 as MNHNY and CDR2 as SVGAGI (reference sequence). The CDR3 sequence is 13 residues long. The CDR3 region is CAMPDRDSYEQYF. The DNA of the CDR3 is TGTGCCATGCCGGACAGGGACTCCTACGAGCAGTACTTC.

V gene TRBV5-1 combines with J gene TRBJ2-1; D is uncertain. Germline CDR1 is SGHRS and CDR2 is YFSETQ. The CDR3 is made up of 15 amino acids. V lost 0 bases, J lost 4 bases, and 11 bases lay in between. CDR3 coding DNA: TGCGCCAGCAGCTTGGTAAAGCAGGCGTACAATGAGCAGTTCTTC. It codes for CASSLVKQAYNEQFF.